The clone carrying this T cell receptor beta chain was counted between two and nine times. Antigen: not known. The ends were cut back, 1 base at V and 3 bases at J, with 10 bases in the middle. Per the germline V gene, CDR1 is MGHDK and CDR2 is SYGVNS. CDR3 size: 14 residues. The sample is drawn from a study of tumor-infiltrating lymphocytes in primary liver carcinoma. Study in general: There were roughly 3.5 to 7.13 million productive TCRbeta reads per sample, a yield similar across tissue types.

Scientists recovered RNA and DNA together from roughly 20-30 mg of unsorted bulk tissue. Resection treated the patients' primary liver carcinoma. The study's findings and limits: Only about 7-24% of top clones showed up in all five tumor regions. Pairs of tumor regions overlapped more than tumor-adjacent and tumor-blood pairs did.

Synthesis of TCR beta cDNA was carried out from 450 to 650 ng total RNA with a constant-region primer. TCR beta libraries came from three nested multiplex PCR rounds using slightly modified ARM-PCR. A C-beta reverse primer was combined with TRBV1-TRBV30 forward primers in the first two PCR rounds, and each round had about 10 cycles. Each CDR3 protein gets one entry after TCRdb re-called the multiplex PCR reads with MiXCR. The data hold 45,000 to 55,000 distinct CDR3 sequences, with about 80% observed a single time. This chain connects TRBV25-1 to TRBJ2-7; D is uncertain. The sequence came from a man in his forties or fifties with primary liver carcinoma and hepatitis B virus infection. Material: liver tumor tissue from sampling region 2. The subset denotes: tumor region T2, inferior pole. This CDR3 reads CASSEWQLVYEQYF. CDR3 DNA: TGTGCCAGCAGTGAATGGCAGCTCGTCTACGAGCAGTACTTC.